This TCR beta chain was sequenced during a study of PD-L1 blockade in urothelial cancer. As for the study in general: Median T cell yield from blood was about 150,000.

Using immunoSEQ multiplex PCR, the repertoire was profiled, and TCRdb retains in-frame clones only, with some absent. The table shows roughly 44,000 clones, with around 82% occurring only once. Turning to this clone: The same CDR3 also results from other DNA sequences found in this sample.

The sample consisted of PBMCs, taken around atezolizumab (anti-PD-L1) treatment. The TCR originated in a man aged 70-80 years with urothelial cancer.

The DNA for the CDR3 is TGTGCCTGGAGTGAGGGACTAGCCTACGAGCAGTACTTC. Its protein product is CAWSEGLAYEQYF. The chain joins TRBV30 to TRBJ2-7; 8 bases match TRBD2. The V gene's germline CDR1 is GTSNPN and CDR2 SVGIG (reference sequence). The CDR3 has 13 amino acids. J lost 2 bases, V lost 1 base, and 1 base had no gene match.